Sequencing of this T cell receptor (beta chain) was carried out in a study of blood T cell repertoires in COVID-19. Turning to the study itself: The origin of the acute and convalescent COVID-19 samples was the United States, Italy and Spain. Sources were T cells, B-cell-depleted T cells, or PBMCs; the material itself was cDNA or gDNA.

Original processing notes: Estimates of nucleated cell counts were drawn from the amplification of reference gene primers. Sequenced by immunoSEQ multiplex PCR; TCRdb stores in-frame clones only, minus some. Clonal size and the V and J genes are those of that table, whereas D and trimming came from the DNA. Counted here are over 60,000 clones, approximately 84% occurring once; the ten biggest clones make up approximately 11%. The TCR originated in a man between 65 and 80 years old with active or convalescent COVID-19. The material sequenced was peripheral blood.

This CDR3 is CASSELGGQGVGTNSPLHF. CDR3 bases: TGTGCCAGCAGTGAATTAGGGGGACAGGGAGTAGGAACCAATTCACCCCTCCACTTT. The V gene is TRBV2, the J gene TRBJ1-6; 9 nucleotides agree with TRBD1. V shed 2 bases, J shed 7 bases, and the junction held 15 bases outside the gene matches. The CDR3 contains 19 residues. CDR1 is SNHLY, CDR2 FYNNEI, per germline.